This is a list of T cell receptor beta chains from one sample in a study of T cell repertoires in cytomegalovirus infection. TCRdb fed the reads into MiXCR, producing one record per CDR3 protein. This sample has hundreds of thousands of distinct CDR3 sequences; less than 20% occur once, and the top ten carry approximately 10%. The sample was PBMCs. The receptors originated from a human donor in good health (CMV status not recorded). Some clones in this sample may be carry-over from other donors' samples. CDR3s leave out the opening cysteine and the closing phenylalanine or tryptophan.

J | V | length | CDR3
TRBJ2-7 | TRBV7-2 | 12 | ASSLGSSGKGQY
TRBJ1-2 | TRBV11-2 | 13 | ASSFLTGMADGYT
TRBJ2-5 | TRBV20-1 | 12 | SASWRRGEETQY
TRBJ2-3 | TRBV2 | 13 | ASTLAGGSTDTQY
TRBJ1-3 | TRBV4-3 | 16 | ASSQFRTGAHSGNTIY
TRBJ2-1 | TRBV28 | 12 | ASSRGRLWNEQF
TRBJ2-3 | TRBV20-1 | 13 | SASRLAGVPDTQY
TRBJ2-1 | TRBV6-1 | 11 | ASRRPVPHEQF
TRBJ1-4 | TRBV28 | 14 | ASSHALVRWGEKLF
TRBJ2-5 | TRBV25-1 | 14 | ASSEGTSGRGETQY
TRBJ2-5 | TRBV28 | 13 | ASSFRLTAQETQY
TRBJ2-7 | TRBV7-2 | 9 | ASSSPGEQY
TRBJ2-1 | TRBV20-1 | 13 | SARVGRSSYNEQF
TRBJ2-3 | TRBV2 | 13 | ASSEQGGLADTQY
TRBJ2-5 | TRBV27 | 13 | ASSILPRSKETQY
TRBJ2-3 | TRBV19 | 12 | ASTYQGGTDTQY
TRBJ2-1 | TRBV6-2/TRBV6-3 | 11 | ASRISAYNEQF
TRBJ2-2 | TRBV30 | 14 | AWAVTNKMNTGELF
TRBJ2-7 | TRBV27 | 11 | ASSLTRRHEQY
TRBJ1-2 | TRBV19 | 13 | ASSPRTGRNYGYT
TRBJ1-1 | TRBV7-8 | 11 | ASSTSQGAVAF
TRBJ2-2 | TRBV11-2 | 14 | ASTSRGLAGAGELF
TRBJ2-1 | TRBV10-3 | 10 | AISELDNEQF
TRBJ1-1 | TRBV12-3/TRBV12-4 | 13 | ASSLSGGADTEAF
TRBJ1-2 | TRBV6-1 | 13 | ASSELRDLNYGYT
TRBJ1-3 | TRBV7-9 | 14 | ASSARGRGLRNTIY
TRBJ2-1 | TRBV7-6 | 13 | ASSYIAGWRDEQF
TRBJ1-2 | TRBV12-3/TRBV12-4 | 13 | ASSLDSVRGRGYT
TRBJ2-7 | TRBV20-1 | 12 | SAVGAGFSYEQY
TRBJ2-7 | TRBV7-6 | 13 | ASSLRDRGVHEQY
TRBJ1-2 | TRBV7-9 | 15 | ASSLALDRQANYGYT
TRBJ2-5 | TRBV12-3/TRBV12-4 | 11 | ASTWAAWETQY
TRBJ2-3 | TRBV28 | 15 | ASSYPKDSYSTDTQY
TRBJ2-5 | TRBV7-2 | 13 | ASSPWGLAGETQY
TRBJ2-7 | TRBV7-8 | 12 | ASSFSSQGGEQY
TRBJ2-5 | TRBV5-4 | 13 | ASSLVGRHHETQY
TRBJ2-5 | TRBV29-1 | 9 | SVGTEETQY